The 4 T cell receptor beta chains below were found in one sample sequenced in a study of cytomegalovirus exposure and HLA in healthy donors. Measured with immunoSEQ multiplex PCR; TCRdb has only the in-frame clones, and not every one. The sample has fewer than 120,000 clones, 89% seen once. The specimen sequenced was PBMCs. These receptor sequences come from a woman aged 18-29 years in good health and CMV-seronegative.

The chain joins TRBV7-2 to TRBJ1-6; 8 nucleotides agree with TRBD1. The CDR3 has 15 amino acids. Germline lookup yields CDR1 SGHTA and CDR2 FQGNSA. V was clipped by 3 bases and J by 7 bases; unmatched bases: 5. For the CDR3, the DNA is TGTGCCAGCAGCTTTCGACAGGGGCCGAATTCACCCCTCCACTTT. Encoded protein: CASSFRQGPNSPLHF.

The chain combines TRBV4-1 with TRBJ2-5; 7 bases fit TRBD2. Trimming at V came to 1 base and at J to 2 bases, leaving 1 base not matched to a gene. Germline-derived CDR1 and CDR2 are MGHRA and YSYEKL. This CDR3 contains 14 residues. CDR3 sequence: CASSQVGLQETQYF. The CDR3 coding sequence is TGCGCCAGCAGCCAAGTGGGACTACAAGAGACCCAGTACTTC.

Concerning this clone itself: A read error may produce the germline difference seen at one junction end. The chain carries TRBV7-3 and TRBJ2-3; TRBD2 agrees at 13 bases. The CDR3 covers 12 residues. Germline-derived CDR1 and CDR2 are SGHTA and FQGTGA. The CDR3 DNA reads TGTGCCAGCAGCTCCGGGACTAGCGGGGAGGTTTTT. Translating gives CASSSGTSGEVF.

The chain's CDR3 is CASSYETGQGTNEKLFF. The DNA for the CDR3 is TGTGCCAGCAGCTACGAGACAGGACAGGGCACTAATGAAAAACTGTTTTTT. This chain links TRBV7-3 with TRBJ1-4; 8 nucleotides match TRBD1. The CDR3 spans 17 residues. The ends lost 4 bases at V and 2 bases at J; junction bases unmatched: 9. The germline V gene has CDR1 SGHTA and CDR2 FQGTGA.